This is a list of T cell receptor beta chains from one sample in a study of T cells in narcolepsy. The repertoire was sequenced with immunoSEQ multiplex PCR; TCRdb's copy has only in-frame clones and lacks some. The sample holds some 30,000 clones, about nine tenths seen once. What was sequenced was CD45RA- memory CD4+ T cells from PBMCs. These receptors all stem from a human donor with narcolepsy. CDR3s include the opening cysteine and the closing phenylalanine or tryptophan. Each record gives: V gene, J gene, D gene, clone size, CDR3 protein, CDR3 DNA. The D gene is left open where the match is weak. The listing skips clone size in some rows; elsewhere it reads once, few, many or a size class.

>TRBV7-9|TRBJ2-5|TRBD1|NA
CASSLGQGQATQYF
TGTGCCAGCAGCTTAGGACAGGGGCAGGCAACCCAGTACTTC
>TRBV5-1|TRBJ2-7|TRBD2|once
CASSFQSGGYSYEQYF
TGCGCCAGCAGCTTCCAGAGCGGGGGTTACTCCTACGAGCAGTACTTC
>TRBV7-6|TRBJ2-1|TRBD2|NA
CASSLAREGEQFF
TGTGCCAGCAGCTTAGCCCGGGAGGGTGAGCAGTTCTTC
>TRBV19|TRBJ1-2|TRBD1|NA
CASRLDRGTNYGYTF
TGTGCCAGTAGACTGGACAGGGGGACTAACTATGGCTACACCTTC
>TRBV27|TRBJ2-7|NA|NA
CASSFRPGDYEQYF
TGTGCCAGCAGTTTCCGGCCAGGGGACTACGAGCAGTACTTC
>TRBV5-4|TRBJ2-3|NA|NA
CASSVTNTGIRGDTQYF
TGTGCCAGCAGCGTAACAAATACAGGGATACGGGGAGATACGCAGTATTTT
>TRBV5-1|TRBJ2-7|NA|NA
CASRKAPGSQYEQYF
TGCGCCAGCAGAAAAGCTCCGGGCTCCCAATACGAGCAGTACTTC
>TRBV19|TRBJ1-3|TRBD1|NA
CASSPRGGRSGNTIYF
TGTGCCAGTAGTCCCAGGGGGGGTCGCTCTGGAAACACCATATATTTT
>TRBV18|TRBJ2-7|TRBD1|NA
CASSPSGQGLYEQYF
TGTGCCAGCTCACCGAGCGGACAGGGTTTGTACGAGCAGTACTTC
>TRBV7-2|TRBJ1-2|TRBD1|NA
CASSLGQGASRYTF
TGTGCCAGCAGCTTAGGACAGGGGGCTTCCCGGTACACCTTC
>TRBV7-2|TRBJ2-2|NA|NA
CASRAQNTGELFF
TGTGCCAGCAGGGCACAAAACACCGGGGAGCTGTTTTTT
>TRBV30|TRBJ2-5|TRBD2|NA
CAWSNGLAPQETQYF
TGTGCCTGGAGTAATGGACTAGCGCCTCAAGAGACCCAGTACTTC
>TRBV28|TRBJ1-5|NA|NA
CASTSTGQPQHF
TGTGCCAGCACCTCGACCGGTCAGCCCCAGCATTTT
>TRBV6-6|TRBJ2-7|TRBD1|NA
CASSPSRGRINEQYF
TGTGCCAGCAGTCCCTCCAGGGGGCGCATCAACGAGCAGTACTTC
>TRBV28|TRBJ1-5|TRBD1|NA
CASSFVDRDNQPQHF
TGTGCCAGCAGTTTCGTGGACAGGGATAATCAGCCCCAGCATTTT
>TRBV4-1|TRBJ2-3|TRBD2|NA
CASRRAGGTDTQYF
TGCGCCAGCCGCCGGGCGGGGGGGACAGATACGCAGTATTTT